This T cell receptor (beta chain) originates from a study of response to subunit inactivated influenza vaccine. Study-wide results and caveats: Each seasonal influenza vaccination, the authors suggested, recruits few new T cells.

Germline lookup yields CDR1 SGHAT and CDR2 FQNNGV. Trimming removed 6 bases at V and 2 bases at J, with 14 bases between. The CDR3 has 15 amino acids. TCRdb independently ran MiXCR on the RT-PCR reads; one entry per CDR3 protein. The data hold about 500,000 distinct CDR3 sequences, with 16% observed a single time. This clonotype was observed a few times. Its target is unknown. The TCR sequence derives from a man between 50 and 69 years old who received an inactivated influenza vaccine. The chain links TRBV11-2 to TRBJ2-1, with unresolved D. The sequencing here drew on CD4+ T cells sorted from PBMCs, taken less than 25 months after vaccination. CDR3 region: CASSYRETAYNEQFF. As DNA, the CDR3 is TGTGCCAGCAGTTATAGAGAGACCGCCTACAATGAGCAGTTCTTC. Filled out from reference TRBV11-2 and TRBJ2-1, the complete variable domain reads EAGVAQSPRYKIIEKRQSVAFWCNPISGHATLYWYQQILGQGPKLLIQFQNNGVVDDSQLPKDRFSAERLKGVDSTLKIQPAKLEDSAVYLCASSYRETAYNEQFFGPGTRLTVL.